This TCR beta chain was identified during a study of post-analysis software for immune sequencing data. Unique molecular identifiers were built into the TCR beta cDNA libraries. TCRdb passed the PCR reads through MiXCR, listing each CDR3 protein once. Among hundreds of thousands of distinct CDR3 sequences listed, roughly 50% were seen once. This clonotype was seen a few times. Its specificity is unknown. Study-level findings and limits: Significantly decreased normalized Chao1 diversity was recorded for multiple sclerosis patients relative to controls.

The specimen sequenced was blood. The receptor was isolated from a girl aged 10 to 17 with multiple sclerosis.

As DNA, the CDR3 is TGCAGTGCTAGAACACAGGGGGCGAATGAGCAGTTCTTC. Amino acids: CSARTQGANEQFF. V and J are TRBV20-1 and TRBJ2-1; 9 nucleotides line up with TRBD1. Germline V gives CDR1 DFQATT, CDR2 SNEGSKA (reference sequence). The CDR3 has 13 residues. V lost 2 bases and J lost 7; bases outside the gene matches: 3.